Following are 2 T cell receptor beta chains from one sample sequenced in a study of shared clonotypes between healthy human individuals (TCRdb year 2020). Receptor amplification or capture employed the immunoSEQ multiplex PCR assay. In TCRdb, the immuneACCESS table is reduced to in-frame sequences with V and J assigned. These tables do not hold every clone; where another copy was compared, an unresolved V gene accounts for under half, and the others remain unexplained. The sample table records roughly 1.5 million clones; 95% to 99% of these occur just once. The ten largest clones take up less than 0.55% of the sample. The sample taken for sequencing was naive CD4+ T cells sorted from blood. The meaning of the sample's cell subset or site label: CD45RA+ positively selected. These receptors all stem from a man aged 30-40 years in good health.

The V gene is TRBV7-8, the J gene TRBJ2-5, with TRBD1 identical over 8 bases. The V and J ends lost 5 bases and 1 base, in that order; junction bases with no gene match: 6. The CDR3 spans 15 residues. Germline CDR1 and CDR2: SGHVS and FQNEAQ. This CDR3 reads CASSPWTGSQETQYF. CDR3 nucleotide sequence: TGTGCCAGCAGCCCGTGGACAGGGAGCCAAGAGACCCAGTACTTC.

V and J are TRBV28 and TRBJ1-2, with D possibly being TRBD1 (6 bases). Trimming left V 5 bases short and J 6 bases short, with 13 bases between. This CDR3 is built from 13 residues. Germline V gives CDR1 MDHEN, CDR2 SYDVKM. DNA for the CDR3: TGTGCCAGCAGTCCACAGGGTCCTCATGGCTACACCTTC. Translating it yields CASSPQGPHGYTF.